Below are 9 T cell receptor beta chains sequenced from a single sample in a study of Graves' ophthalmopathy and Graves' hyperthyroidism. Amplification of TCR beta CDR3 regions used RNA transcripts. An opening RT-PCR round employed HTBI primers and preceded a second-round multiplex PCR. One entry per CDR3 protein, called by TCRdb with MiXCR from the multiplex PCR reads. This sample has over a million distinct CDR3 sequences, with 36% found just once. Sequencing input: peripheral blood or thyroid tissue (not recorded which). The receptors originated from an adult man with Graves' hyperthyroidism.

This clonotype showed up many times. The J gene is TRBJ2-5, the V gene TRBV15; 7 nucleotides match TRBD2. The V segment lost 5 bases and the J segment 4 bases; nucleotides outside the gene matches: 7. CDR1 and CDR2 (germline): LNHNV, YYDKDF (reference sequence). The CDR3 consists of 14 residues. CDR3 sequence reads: CATSDGRTVETQYF. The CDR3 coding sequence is TGTGCCACCAGCGACGGGAGGACCGTAGAGACCCAGTACTTC.

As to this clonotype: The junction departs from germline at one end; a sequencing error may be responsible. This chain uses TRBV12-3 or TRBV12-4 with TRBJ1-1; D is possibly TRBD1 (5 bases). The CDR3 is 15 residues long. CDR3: CASNLKGPGYTEAFF. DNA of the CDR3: TGTGCCAGCAATTTAAAGGGGCCAGGGTACACTGAAGCTTTCTTT.

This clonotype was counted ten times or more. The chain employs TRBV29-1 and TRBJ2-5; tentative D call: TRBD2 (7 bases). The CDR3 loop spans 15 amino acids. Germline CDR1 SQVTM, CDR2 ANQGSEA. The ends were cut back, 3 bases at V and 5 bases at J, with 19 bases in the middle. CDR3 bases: TGCAGCGTTGAGTCCTCGGGGGGCCTGGAGGAGACCCAGTACTTC. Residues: CSVESSGGLEETQYF.

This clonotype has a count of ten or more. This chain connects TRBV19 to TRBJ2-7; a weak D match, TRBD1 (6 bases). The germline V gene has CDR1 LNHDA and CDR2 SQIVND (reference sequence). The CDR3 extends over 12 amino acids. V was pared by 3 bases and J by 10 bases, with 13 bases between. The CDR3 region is CASSMVKGTQYF. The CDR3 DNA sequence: TGTGCCAGTAGTATGGTAAAGGGGACACAGTACTTC. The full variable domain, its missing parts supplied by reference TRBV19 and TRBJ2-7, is DGGITQSPKYLFRKEGQNVTLSCEQNLNHDAMYWYRQDPGQGLRLIYYSQIVNDFQKGDIAEGYSVSREKKESFPLTVTSAQKNPTAFYLCASSMVKGTQYFGPGTRLTVT.

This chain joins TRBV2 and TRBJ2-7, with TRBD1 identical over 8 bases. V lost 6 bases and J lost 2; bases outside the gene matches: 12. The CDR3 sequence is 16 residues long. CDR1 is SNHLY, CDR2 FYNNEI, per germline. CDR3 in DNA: TGTGCCAGCAGACCCCTTACAGGGGGATTCACCTACGAGCAGTACTTC. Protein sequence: CASRPLTGGFTYEQYF.

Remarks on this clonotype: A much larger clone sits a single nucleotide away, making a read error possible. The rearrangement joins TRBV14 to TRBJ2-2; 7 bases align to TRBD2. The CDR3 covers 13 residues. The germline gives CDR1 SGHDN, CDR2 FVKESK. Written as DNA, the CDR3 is TGTGCCAGCAAAAAGTTAGCATCGGGGGGGCTGTTTTTT. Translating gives CASKKLASGGLFF.

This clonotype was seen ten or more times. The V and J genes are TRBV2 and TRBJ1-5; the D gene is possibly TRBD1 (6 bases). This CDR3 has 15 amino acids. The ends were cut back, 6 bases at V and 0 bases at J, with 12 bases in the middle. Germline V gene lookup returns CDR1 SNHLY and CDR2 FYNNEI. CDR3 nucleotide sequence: TGTGCCAGCAGGTCGGACAGACGTAGCAATCAGCCCCAGCATTTT. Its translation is CASRSDRRSNQPQHF.

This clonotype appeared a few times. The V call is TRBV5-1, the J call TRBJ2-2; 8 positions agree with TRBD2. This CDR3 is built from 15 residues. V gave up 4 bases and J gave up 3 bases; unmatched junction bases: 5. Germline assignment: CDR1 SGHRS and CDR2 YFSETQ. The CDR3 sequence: CASSTGLADTGELFF. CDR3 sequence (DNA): TGCGCCAGCAGCACAGGACTAGCCGACACCGGGGAGCTGTTTTTT.

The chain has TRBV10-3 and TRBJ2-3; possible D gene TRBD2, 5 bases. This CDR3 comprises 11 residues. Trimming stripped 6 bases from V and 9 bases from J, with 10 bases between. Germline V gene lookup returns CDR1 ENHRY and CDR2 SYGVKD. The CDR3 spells CAISGDQTQYF. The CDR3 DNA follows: TGTGCCATCAGCGGGGATCAAACGCAGTATTTT.